These T cell receptor beta chains were read from a single sample in a study of shared clonotypes between healthy human individuals. Sequenced by immunoSEQ multiplex PCR; TCRdb stores in-frame clones only, minus some. The sample has around 2.5 million clones, 93% seen once. The specimen was naive CD4+ T cells from PBMCs. All receptors derive from a man between 18 and 35 years old in good health. Some clones in this sample may be carry-over from other donors' samples. CDR3s include the opening cysteine and the closing phenylalanine or tryptophan. The D gene is left open where the match is weak. Clone size appears in some rows only: once, few, many, or a class for an expanded clone.

V gene	J gene	D gene	clone size	CDR3 DNA	CDR3 protein
TRBV15	TRBJ2-2	-	-	TGTGCCACCAGCAGAGGACAGCTGGGGGAAACCGGGGAGCTGTTTTTT	CATSRGQLGETGELFF
TRBV5-1	TRBJ2-7	-	-	TGCGCCAGCAGCTTGACGGGCGGGATTCCCTACGAGCAGTACTTC	CASSLTGGIPYEQYF
TRBV7-8	TRBJ2-7	-	-	TGTGCCAGCAGCTTAAAAGGGACGGGGTTCTACGAGCAGTACTTC	CASSLKGTGFYEQYF
TRBV9	TRBJ1-5	-	-	TGTGCCAGCAGCGTAGGCCAGGGTAGCAATCAGCCCCAGCATTTT	CASSVGQGSNQPQHF
TRBV7-2	TRBJ2-3	TRBD2	-	TGTGCCAGCAGCTTGTCGGCGGGAGGTAGCACAGATACGCAGTATTTT	CASSLSAGGSTDTQYF
TRBV30	TRBJ1-5	TRBD1	few	TGTGCCTGGGCGACAGGGGAGAATCAGCCCCAGCATTTT	CAWATGENQPQHF
TRBV18	TRBJ2-7	-	-	TGTGCCAGCTCACCACCGGGACACGCTTCGCAGTACTTC	CASSPPGHASQYF
TRBV19	TRBJ1-5	-	-	TGTGCCAGTAGCCCCCCCGGAAGTTTACAGAATCAGCCCCAGCATTTT	CASSPPGSLQNQPQHF
TRBV19	TRBJ2-1	TRBD2	-	TGTGCCAGTAGTTCCGGGACTAGCGGGCCTCGTGAGCAGTTCTTC	CASSSGTSGPREQFF
TRBV14	TRBJ2-7	-	-	TGTGCCAGCAGCCAACAGGGCCCGTCTTCCTACGAGCAGTACTTC	CASSQQGPSSYEQYF
TRBV11-2	TRBJ2-5	-	-	TGTGCCAGCACCTTAGGACCAGAGTCGTACTGGGGTGGAGAGACCCAGTACTTC	CASTLGPESYWGGETQYF
TRBV9	TRBJ2-5	-	-	TGTGCCAGCAGCGTCTTTTCGACCGGGGAGACCCAGTACTTC	CASSVFSTGETQYF
TRBV11-3	TRBJ2-7	TRBD1	once	TGTGCCAGCTCACGGGGACAGACCTACGAGCAGTACTTC	CASSRGQTYEQYF
TRBV7-3	TRBJ1-2	-	once	TGTGCCAGCAGCGCAGGGACCGATCCTCGGGGCTACACCTTC	CASSAGTDPRGYTF
TRBV6-6	TRBJ2-5	TRBD1	-	TGTGCCAGCAACAGGGGGCTGATCCAAGAGACCCAGTACTTC	CASNRGLIQETQYF
TRBV11-1	TRBJ1-1	-	-	TGTGCCAGCAGCTTCTGGGAGAACACTGAAGCTTTCTTT	CASSFWENTEAFF
TRBV29-1	TRBJ2-7	TRBD1	-	TGCAGCGTAGGGGACAGGGCCTACGAGCAGTACTTC	CSVGDRAYEQYF
TRBV19	TRBJ1-5	-	-	TGTGCCAGTAGCAGCTACAGGAATAGCAATCAGCCCCAGCATTTT	CASSSYRNSNQPQHF
TRBV5-1	TRBJ2-7	-	-	TGCGCCAGCAGCCTATCACGGGGGAGTTCCCACGAGCAGTACTTC	CASSLSRGSSHEQYF
TRBV18	TRBJ1-2	TRBD1	-	TGTGCCAGCTCACCCGACGACAGGGGGGGAAGTGGCTACACCTTC	CASSPDDRGGSGYTF
TRBV5-5	TRBJ2-7	TRBD2	-	TGTGCCAGCAACCTGGGACTAGCGGGAGAGCAAGAGCAGTACTTC	CASNLGLAGEQEQYF
TRBV4-1	TRBJ1-2	-	-	TGCGCCAGCAGCCAAGCAGGTACCTATGGCTACACCTTC	CASSQAGTYGYTF
TRBV5-1	TRBJ1-1	-	-	TGCGCCAGCAGTTACACGGGGAACACTGAAGCTTTCTTT	CASSYTGNTEAFF
TRBV10-3	TRBJ1-1	TRBD1	few	TGTGCCATCAGTGAGTGGGGACAGGTGAACACTGAAGCTTTCTTT	CAISEWGQVNTEAFF